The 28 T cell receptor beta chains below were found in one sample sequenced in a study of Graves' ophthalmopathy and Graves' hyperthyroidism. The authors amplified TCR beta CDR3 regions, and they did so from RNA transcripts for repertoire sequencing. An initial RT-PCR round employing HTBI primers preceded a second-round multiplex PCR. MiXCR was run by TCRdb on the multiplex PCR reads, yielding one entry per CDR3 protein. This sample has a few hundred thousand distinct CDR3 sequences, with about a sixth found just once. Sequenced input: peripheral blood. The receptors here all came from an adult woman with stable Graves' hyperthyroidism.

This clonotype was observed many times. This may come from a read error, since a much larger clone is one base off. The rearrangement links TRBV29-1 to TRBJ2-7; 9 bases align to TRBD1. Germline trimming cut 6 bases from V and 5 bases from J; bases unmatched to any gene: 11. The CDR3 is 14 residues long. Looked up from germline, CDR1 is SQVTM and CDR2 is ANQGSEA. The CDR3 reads CSVWEDRGLDEQYF. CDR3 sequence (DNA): TGCAGCGTGTGGGAGGACAGGGGTCTAGACGAGCAGTACTTC.

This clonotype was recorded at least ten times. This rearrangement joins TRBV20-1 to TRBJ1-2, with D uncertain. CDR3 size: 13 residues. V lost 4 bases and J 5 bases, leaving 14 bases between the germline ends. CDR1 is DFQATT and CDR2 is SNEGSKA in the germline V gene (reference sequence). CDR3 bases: TGCAGTGCTAAGAGTGAAGGTGGATATGGCTACACCTTC. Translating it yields CSAKSEGGYGYTF.

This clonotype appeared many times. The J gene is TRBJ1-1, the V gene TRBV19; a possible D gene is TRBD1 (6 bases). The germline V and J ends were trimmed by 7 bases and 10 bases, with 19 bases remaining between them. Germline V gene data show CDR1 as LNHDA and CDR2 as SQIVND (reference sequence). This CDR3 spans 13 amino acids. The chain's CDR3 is CASTEGVANGAFF. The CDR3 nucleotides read TGTGCCAGTACGGAGGGGGTCGCAAATGGAGCTTTCTTT.

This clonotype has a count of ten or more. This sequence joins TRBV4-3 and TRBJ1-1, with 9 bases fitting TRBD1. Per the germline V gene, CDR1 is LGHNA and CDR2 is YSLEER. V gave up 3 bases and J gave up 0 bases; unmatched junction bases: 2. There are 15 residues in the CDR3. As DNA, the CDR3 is TGCGCCAGCAGCCAGGACAGGGGACTGAACACTGAAGCTTTCTTT. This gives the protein CASSQDRGLNTEAFF.

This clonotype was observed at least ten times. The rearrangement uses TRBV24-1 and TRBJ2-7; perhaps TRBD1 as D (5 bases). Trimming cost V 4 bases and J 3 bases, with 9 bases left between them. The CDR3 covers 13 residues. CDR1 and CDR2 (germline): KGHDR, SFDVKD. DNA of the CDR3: TGTGCCACCAGTGAGGCAGGGAACTACGAGCAGTACTTC. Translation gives CATSEAGNYEQYF.

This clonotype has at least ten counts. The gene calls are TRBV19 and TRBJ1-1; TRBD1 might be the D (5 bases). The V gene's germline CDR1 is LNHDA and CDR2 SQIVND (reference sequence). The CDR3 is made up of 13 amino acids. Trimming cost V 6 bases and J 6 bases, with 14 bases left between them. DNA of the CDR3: TGTGCCAGTAGGACCCGGGGCGCGGCTGAAGCTTTCTTT. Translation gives CASRTRGAAEAFF.

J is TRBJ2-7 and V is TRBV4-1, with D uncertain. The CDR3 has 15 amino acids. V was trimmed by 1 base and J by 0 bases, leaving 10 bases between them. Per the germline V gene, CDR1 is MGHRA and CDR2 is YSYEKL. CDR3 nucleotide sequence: TGCGCCAGCAGCCAAGTCCAGGCGAGCTCCTACGAGCAGTACGTC. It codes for CASSQVQASSYEQYV.

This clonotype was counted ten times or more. For the CDR3, the DNA is TGCAGTGCTTCAGGGTTAGGGTACGCCGGGGAGCTGTTTTTT. It encodes CSASGLGYAGELFF. The chain links TRBV20-1 to TRBJ2-2; maybe TRBD1 (5 bases). V was clipped by 5 bases and J by 6 bases, with 16 bases between them. CDR1 is DFQATT, CDR2 SNEGSKA, per germline (reference sequence). The CDR3 contains 14 residues.

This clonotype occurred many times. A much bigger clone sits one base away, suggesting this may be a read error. CDR3 region: CASSPRTDEVSFF. CDR3 sequence (DNA): TGTGCCAGCAGTCCACGGACGGATGAGGTATCTTTCTTT. The chain couples TRBV12-3 or TRBV12-4 to TRBJ1-1; D unresolved. This CDR3 is 13 amino acids long. Trimming took off 5 bases at V and 12 bases at J, with 19 bases between the two ends.

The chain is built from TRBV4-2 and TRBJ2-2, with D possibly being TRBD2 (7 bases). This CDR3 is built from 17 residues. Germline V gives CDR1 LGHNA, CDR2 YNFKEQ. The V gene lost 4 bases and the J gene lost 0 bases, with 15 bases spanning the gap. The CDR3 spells CASSPGRGRANTGELFF. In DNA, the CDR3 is TGTGCCAGCAGCCCCGGGCGGGGGCGTGCGAACACCGGGGAGCTGTTTTTT.

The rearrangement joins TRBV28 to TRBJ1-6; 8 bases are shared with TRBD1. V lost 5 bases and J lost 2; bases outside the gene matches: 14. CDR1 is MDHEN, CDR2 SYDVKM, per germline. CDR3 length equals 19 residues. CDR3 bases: TGTGCCAGCAGTCTCCCCACTGCAGGGGGCAGGACCTATAATTCACCCCTCCACTTT. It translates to CASSLPTAGGRTYNSPLHF. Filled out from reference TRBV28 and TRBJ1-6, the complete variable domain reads DVKVTQSSRYLVKRTGEKVFLECVQDMDHENMFWYRQDPGLGLRLIYFSYDVKMKEKGDIPEGYSVSREKKERFSLILESASTNQTSMYLCASSLPTAGGRTYNSPLHFGNGTRLTVT.

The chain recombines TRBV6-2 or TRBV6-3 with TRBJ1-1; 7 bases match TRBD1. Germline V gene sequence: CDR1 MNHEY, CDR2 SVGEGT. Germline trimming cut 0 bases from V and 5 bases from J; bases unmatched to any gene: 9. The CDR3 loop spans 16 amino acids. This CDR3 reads CASSYSMSRGGTEAFF. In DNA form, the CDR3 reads TGTGCCAGCAGTTACTCGATGTCCAGGGGGGGAACTGAAGCTTTCTTT.

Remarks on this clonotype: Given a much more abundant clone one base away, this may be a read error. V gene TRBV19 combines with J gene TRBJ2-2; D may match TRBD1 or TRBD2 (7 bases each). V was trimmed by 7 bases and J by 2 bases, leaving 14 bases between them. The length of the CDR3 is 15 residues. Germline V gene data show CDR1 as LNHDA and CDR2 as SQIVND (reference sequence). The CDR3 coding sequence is TGTGCCAGTAAGGGGGCGGGGGTCAACACCGGGGAGCTGTTTTTT. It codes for CASKGAGVNTGELFF.

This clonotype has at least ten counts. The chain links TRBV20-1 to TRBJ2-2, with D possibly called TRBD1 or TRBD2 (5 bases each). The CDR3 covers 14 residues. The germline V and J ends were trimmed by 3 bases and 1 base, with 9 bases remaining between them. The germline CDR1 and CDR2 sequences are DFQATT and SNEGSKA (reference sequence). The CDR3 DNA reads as TGCAGTGCTAGCGGGACGGAGAACACCGGGGAGCTGTTTTTT. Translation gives CSASGTENTGELFF.

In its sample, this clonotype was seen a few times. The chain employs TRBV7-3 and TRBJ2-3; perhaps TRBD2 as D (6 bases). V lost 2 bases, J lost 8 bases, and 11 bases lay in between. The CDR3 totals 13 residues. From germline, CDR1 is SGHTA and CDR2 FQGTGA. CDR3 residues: CASSLAVAATQYF. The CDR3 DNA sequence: TGTGCCAGCAGCTTAGCTGTAGCGGCTACGCAGTATTTT.

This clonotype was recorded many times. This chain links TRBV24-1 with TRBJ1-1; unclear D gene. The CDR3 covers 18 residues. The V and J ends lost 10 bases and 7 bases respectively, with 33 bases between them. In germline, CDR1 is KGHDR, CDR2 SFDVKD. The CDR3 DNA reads TGTGCCACAAATGCCGCCTCCGCTCGCGATTGGGGTGCCTATGAAGCTTTCTTT. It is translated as CATNAASARDWGAYEAFF.

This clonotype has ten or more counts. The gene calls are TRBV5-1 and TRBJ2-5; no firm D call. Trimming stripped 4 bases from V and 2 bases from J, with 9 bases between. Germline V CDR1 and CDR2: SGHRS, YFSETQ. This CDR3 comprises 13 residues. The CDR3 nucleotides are TGCGCCAGCAGCGGGCAGGTGCAAGAGACCCAGTACTTC. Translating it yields CASSGQVQETQYF.

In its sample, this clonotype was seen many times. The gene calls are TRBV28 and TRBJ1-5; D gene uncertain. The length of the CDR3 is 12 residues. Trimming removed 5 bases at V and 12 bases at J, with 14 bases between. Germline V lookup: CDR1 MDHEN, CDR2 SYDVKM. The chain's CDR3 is CASSPLVVGQHF. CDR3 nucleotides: TGTGCCAGCAGTCCTTTGGTAGTCGGCCAGCATTTT.

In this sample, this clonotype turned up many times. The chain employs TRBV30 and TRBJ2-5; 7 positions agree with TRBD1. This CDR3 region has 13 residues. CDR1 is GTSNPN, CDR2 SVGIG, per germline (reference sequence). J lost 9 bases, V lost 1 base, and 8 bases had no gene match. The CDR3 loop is CAWSDKTGKAQYF. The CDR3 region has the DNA TGTGCCTGGAGTGACAAGACAGGGAAGGCCCAGTACTTC.

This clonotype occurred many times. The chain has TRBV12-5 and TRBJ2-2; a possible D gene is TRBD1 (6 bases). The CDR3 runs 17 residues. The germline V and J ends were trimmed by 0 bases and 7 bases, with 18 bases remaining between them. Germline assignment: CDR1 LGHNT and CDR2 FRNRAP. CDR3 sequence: CASGLVVGQGGGGELFF. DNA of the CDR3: TGTGCTAGTGGTTTGGTAGTGGGACAAGGTGGTGGCGGGGAGCTGTTTTTT.

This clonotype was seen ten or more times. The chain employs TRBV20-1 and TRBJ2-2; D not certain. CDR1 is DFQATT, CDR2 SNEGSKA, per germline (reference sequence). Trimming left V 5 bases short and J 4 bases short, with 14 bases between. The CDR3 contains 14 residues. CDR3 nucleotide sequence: TGCAGTGCTCGGGCGGCCGGACGCACCGGGGAGCTGTTTTTT. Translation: CSARAAGRTGELFF.

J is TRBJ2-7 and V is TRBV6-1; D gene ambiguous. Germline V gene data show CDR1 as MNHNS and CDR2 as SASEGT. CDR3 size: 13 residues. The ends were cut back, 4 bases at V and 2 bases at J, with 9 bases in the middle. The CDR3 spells CASSGSHTYEQYF. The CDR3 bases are TGTGCCAGCAGTGGATCACATACCTACGAGCAGTACTTC.

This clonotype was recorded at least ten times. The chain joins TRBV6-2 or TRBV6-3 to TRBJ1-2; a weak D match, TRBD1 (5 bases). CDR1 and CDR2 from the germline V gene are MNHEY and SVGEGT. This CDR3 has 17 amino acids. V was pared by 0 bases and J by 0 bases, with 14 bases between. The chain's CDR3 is CASSYSQTETANYGYTF. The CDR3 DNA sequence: TGTGCCAGCAGTTACTCCCAGACAGAAACAGCTAACTATGGCTACACCTTC.

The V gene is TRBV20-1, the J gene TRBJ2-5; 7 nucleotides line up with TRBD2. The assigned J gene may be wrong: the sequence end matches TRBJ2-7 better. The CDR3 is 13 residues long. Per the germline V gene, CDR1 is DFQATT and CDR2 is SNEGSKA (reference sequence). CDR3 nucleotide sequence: TGCAGTGCAAAGGGATTCCGGGGGGACGAGCAGTACTTC. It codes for CSAKGFRGDEQYF.

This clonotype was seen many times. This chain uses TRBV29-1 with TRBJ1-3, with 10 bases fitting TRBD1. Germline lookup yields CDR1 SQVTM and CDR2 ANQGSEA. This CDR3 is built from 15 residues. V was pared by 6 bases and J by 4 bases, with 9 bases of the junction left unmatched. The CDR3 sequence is CSVPGQGVSGNTIYF. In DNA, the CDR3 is TGCAGCGTCCCCGGACAGGGGGTCTCCGGAAACACCATATATTTT.

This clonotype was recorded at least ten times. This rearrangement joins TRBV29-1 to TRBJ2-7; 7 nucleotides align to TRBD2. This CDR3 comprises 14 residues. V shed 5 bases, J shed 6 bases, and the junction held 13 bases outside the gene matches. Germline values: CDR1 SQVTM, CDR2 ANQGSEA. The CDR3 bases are TGCAGCGTTAAGAACGCGGGCGGGAGAAGCGAGCAGTACTTC. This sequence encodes CSVKNAGGRSEQYF.

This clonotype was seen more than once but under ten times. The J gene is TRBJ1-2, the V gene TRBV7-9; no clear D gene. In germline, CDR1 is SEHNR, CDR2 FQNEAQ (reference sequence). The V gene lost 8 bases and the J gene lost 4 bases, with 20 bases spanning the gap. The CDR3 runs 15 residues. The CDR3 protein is CASSRVETAIYGYTF. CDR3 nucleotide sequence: TGTGCCAGCTCAAGGGTGGAGACGGCCATCTATGGCTACACCTTC.

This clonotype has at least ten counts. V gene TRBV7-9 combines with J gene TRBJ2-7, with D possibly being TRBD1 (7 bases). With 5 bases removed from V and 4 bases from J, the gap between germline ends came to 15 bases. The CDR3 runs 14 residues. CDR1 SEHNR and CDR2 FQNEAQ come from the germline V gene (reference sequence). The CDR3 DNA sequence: TGTGCCAGCAGCACCCCGGCGGGACAGTACGAGCAGTACTTC. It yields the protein CASSTPAGQYEQYF.